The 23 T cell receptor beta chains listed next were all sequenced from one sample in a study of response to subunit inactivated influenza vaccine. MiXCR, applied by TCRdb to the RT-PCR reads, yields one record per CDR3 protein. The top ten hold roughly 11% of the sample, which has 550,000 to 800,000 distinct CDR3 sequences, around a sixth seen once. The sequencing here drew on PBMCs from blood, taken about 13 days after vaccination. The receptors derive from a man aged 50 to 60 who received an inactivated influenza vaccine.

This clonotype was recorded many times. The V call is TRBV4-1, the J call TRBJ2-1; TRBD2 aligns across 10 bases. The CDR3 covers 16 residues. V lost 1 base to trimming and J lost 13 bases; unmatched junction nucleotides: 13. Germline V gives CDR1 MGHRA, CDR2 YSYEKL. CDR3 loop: CASSQGSSGGDLLQFF. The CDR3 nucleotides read TGCGCCAGCAGCCAAGGCTCTAGCGGGGGTGACCTCCTTCAGTTCTTC.

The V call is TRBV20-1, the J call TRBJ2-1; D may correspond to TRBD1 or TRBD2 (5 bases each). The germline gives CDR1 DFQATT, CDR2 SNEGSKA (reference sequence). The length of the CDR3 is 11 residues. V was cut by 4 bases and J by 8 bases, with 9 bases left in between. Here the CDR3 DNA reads TGCAGTGCTAAAGGGACCCATGAGCAGTTCTTC. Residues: CSAKGTHEQFF.

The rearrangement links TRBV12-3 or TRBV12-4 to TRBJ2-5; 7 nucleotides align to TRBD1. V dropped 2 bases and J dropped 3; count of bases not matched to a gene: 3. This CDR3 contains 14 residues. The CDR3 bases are TGTGCCAGCAGTTTAATAGGGGGCGAAGAGACCCAGTACTTC. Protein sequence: CASSLIGGEETQYF.

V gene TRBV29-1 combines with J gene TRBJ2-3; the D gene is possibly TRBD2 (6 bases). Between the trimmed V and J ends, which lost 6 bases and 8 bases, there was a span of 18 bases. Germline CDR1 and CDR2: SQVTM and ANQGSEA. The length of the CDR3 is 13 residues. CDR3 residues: CSVRLVVYPTQYF. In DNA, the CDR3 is TGCAGCGTACGACTAGTCGTTTATCCTACGCAGTATTTT.

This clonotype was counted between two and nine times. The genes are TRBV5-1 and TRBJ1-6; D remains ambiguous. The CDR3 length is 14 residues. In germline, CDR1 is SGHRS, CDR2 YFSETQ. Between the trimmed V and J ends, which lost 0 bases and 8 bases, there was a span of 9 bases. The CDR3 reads CASSLVRNDSPLHF. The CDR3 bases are TGCGCCAGCAGCTTGGTCAGGAATGATTCACCCCTCCACTTT.

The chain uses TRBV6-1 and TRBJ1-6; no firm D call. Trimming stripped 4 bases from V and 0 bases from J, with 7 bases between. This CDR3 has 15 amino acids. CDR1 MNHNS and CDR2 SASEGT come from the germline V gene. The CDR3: CASSVRDSYNSPLHF. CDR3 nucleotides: TGTGCCAGCAGTGTCCGGGACTCCTATAATTCACCCCTCCACTTT.

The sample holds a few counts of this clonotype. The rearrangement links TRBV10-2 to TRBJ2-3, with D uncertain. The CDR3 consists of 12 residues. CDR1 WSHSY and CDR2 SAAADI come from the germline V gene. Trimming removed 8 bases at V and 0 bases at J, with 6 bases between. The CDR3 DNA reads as TGCGCCAGCGGGATTAGCACAGATACGCAGTATTTT. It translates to CASGISTDTQYF.

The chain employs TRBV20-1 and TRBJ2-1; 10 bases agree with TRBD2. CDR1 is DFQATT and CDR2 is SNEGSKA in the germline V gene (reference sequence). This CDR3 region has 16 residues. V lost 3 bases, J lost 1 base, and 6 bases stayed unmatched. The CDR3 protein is CSASILAGESYNEQFF. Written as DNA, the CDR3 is TGCAGTGCTAGTATCCTAGCGGGAGAATCCTACAATGAGCAGTTCTTC.

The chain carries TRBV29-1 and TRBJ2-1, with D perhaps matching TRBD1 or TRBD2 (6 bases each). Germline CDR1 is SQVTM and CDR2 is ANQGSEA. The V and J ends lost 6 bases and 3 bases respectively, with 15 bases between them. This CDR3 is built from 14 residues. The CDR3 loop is CSVGPRGLYNEQFF. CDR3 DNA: TGCAGCGTAGGACCCCGGGGGCTCTACAATGAGCAGTTCTTC.

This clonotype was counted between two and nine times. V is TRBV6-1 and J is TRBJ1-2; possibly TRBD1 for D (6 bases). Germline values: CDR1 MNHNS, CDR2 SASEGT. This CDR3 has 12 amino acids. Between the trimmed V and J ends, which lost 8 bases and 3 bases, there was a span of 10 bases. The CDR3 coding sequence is TGTGCCAGCGGGGACAACTACTATGGCTACACCTTC. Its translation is CASGDNYYGYTF.

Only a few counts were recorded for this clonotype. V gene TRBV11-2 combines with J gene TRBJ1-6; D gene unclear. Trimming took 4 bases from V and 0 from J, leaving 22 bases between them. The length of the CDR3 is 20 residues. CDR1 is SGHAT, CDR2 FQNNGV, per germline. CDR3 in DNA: TGTGCCAGCAGCTCAACACAGAACCAACAGTACAGCTCCTATAATTCACCCCTCCACTTT. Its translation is CASSSTQNQQYSSYNSPLHF.

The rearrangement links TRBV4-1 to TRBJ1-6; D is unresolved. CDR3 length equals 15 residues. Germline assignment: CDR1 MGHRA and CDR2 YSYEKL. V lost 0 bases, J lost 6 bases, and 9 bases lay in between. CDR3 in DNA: TGCGCCAGCAGCCAAGACCTGTTTTTTAATTCACCCCTCCACTTT. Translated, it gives CASSQDLFFNSPLHF.

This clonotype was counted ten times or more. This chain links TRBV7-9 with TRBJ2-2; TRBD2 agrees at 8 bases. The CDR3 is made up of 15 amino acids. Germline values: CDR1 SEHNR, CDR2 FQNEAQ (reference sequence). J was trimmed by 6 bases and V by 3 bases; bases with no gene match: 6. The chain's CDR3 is CASSLTGGPSGELFF. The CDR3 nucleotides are TGTGCCAGCAGCTTGACGGGGGGGCCCTCCGGGGAGCTGTTTTTT.

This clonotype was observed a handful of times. The CDR3 sequence: CASSPEAGGRDEQYF. CDR3 coding DNA: TGTGCCAGCAGCCCGGAGGCGGGAGGGAGGGACGAGCAGTACTTC. The V and J genes are TRBV4-2 and TRBJ2-7; 9 nucleotides align to TRBD2. The CDR3 loop spans 15 amino acids. V lost 4 bases and J lost 5; bases outside the gene matches: 9. CDR1 and CDR2 (germline): LGHNA, YNFKEQ.

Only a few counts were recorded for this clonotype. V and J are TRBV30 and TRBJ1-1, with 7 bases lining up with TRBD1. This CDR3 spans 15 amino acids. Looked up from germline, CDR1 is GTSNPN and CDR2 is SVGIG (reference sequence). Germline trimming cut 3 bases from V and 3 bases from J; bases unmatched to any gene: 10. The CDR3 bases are TGTGCCTGGAGAAAAGAGGGGGCCAGCTACACTGAAGCTTTCTTT. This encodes CAWRKEGASYTEAFF.

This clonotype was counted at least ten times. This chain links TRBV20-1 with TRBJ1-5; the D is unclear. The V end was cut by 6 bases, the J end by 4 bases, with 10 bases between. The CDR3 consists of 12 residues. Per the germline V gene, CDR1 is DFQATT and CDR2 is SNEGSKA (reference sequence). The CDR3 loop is CSANSGNQPQHF. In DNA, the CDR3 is TGCAGTGCCAACAGTGGAAATCAGCCCCAGCATTTT.

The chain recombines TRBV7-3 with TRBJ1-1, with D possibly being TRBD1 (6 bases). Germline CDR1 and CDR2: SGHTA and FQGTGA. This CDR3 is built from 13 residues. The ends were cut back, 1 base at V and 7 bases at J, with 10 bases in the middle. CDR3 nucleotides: TGTGCCAGCAGCTTAAACAAGGACAGTGAAGCTTTCTTT. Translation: CASSLNKDSEAFF. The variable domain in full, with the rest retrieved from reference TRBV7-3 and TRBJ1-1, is GAGVSQTPSNKVTEKGKYVELRCDPISGHTALYWYRQSLGQGPEFLIYFQGTGAADDSGLPNDRFFAVRPEGSVSTLKIQRTERGDSAVYLCASSLNKDSEAFFGQGTRLTVV.

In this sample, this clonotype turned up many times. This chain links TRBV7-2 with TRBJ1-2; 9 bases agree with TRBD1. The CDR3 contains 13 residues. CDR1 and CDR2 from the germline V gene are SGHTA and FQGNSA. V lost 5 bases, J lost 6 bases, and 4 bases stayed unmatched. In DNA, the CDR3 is TGTGCCAGCAGCCCGGGACAGGGAAATGGCTACACCTTC. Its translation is CASSPGQGNGYTF.

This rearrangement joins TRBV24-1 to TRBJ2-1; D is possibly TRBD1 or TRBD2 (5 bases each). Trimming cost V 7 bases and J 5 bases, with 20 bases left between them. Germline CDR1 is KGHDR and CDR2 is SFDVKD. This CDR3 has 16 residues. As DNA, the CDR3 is TGTGCCACCAGCAGGAAGGAAAGAGGGGCTCACAATGAGCAGTTCTTC. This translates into CATSRKERGAHNEQFF.

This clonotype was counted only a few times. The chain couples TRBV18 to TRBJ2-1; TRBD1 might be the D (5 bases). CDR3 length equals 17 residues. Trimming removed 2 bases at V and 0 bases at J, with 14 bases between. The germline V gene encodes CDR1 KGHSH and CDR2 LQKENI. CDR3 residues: CASSPFQGSSSYNEQFF. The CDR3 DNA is TGTGCCAGCTCACCATTTCAGGGTTCTAGCTCCTACAATGAGCAGTTCTTC.

The CDR3 sequence is CAISPTSGKTDTQYF. The CDR3 DNA reads TGTGCCATCAGCCCGACTAGCGGGAAAACAGATACGCAGTATTTT. J is TRBJ2-3 and V is TRBV10-3, with 11 bases that match TRBD2. Per the germline V gene, CDR1 is ENHRY and CDR2 is SYGVKD. The CDR3 totals 15 residues. Trimming took 6 bases from V and 3 from J; bases not matched to a gene: 5.

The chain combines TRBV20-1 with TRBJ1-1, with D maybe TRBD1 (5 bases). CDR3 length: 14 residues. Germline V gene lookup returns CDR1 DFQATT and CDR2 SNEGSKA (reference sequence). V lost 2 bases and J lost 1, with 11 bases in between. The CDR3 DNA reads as TGCAGTGCTAGAACTACCACAGGGAACACTGAAGCTTTCTTT. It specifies CSARTTTGNTEAFF.

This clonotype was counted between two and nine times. The DNA of the CDR3 is TGCAGCGTCGGGGGCAGGGAGGCAGAGACCCAGTACTTC. Translated: CSVGGREAETQYF. The chain joins TRBV29-1 to TRBJ2-5, with D tentatively TRBD1 or TRBD2 (6 bases each). V was trimmed by 6 bases and J by 4 bases, leaving 15 bases between them. Germline CDR1 and CDR2: SQVTM and ANQGSEA. The CDR3 loop spans 13 amino acids.